This T cell receptor beta chain emerged from a study of cytomegalovirus exposure and HLA in healthy donors. Study-level results: In a later analysis, V- and J-gene trimming of beta chains associated with a DCLRE1C missense variant, replicated independently.

It was with 60 Vbeta and 13 Jbeta primers that the PCR ran. Sequenced by immunoSEQ multiplex PCR; TCRdb stores in-frame clones only, minus some. The sample includes some 160,000 clones, approximately 80% of them seen just once. With regard to this clone: Its antigen is undetermined.

The CDR3 totals 14 residues. Germline V gene sequence: CDR1 MDHEN, CDR2 SYDVKM. The junction had 7 bases not matched to a gene; V was cut back by 7 bases and J by 5 bases. The material sequenced was PBMCs. The TCR was taken from a middle-aged woman in good health and CMV-seropositive. The chain employs TRBV28 and TRBJ2-2; 7 nucleotides agree with TRBD1. The CDR3 spells CASKGGSGTGELFF. The CDR3 nucleotides read TGTGCCAGCAAAGGGGGCAGCGGTACCGGGGAGCTGTTTTTT.